This T cell receptor (beta chain) came from a study of radiotherapy plus CTLA-4 blockade in lung cancer. Germline V gene lookup returns CDR1 MNHNS and CDR2 SASEGT. Trimming took off 2 bases at V and 0 bases at J, with 7 bases between the two ends. There are 14 residues in the CDR3. This clone was seen just once. Using immunoSEQ multiplex PCR, the repertoire was profiled, and TCRdb retains in-frame clones only, with some absent. The top ten clones hold approximately 8.8% of a sample with some 45,000 clones, approximately 76% of them seen once. The rearrangement links TRBV6-1 to TRBJ1-1, with D unclear. This sequence originates from a human donor with non-small cell lung cancer who had stable disease on radiotherapy plus ipilimumab. The sample was peripheral blood, taken from a patient treated with radiotherapy plus ipilimumab. The CDR3 bases are TGTGCCAGCAGTGAATCCGTTTTGAACACTGAAGCTTTCTTT. Amino acid sequence: CASSESVLNTEAFF.